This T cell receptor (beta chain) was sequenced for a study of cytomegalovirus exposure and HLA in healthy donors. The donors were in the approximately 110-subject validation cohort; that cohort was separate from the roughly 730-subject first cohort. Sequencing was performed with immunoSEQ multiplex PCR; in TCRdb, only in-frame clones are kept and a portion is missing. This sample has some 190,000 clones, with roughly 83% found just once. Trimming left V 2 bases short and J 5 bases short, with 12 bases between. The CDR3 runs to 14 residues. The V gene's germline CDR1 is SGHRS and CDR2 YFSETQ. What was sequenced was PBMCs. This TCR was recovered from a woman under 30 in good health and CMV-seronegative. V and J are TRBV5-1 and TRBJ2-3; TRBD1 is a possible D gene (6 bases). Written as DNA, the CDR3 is TGCGCCAGCAGCTTAGGCTCAGGGGTAGATACGCAGTATTTT. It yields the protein CASSLGSGVDTQYF. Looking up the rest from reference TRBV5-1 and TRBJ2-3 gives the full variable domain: KAGVTQTPRYLIKTRGQQVTLSCSPISGHRSVSWYQQTPGQGLQFLFEYFSETQRNKGNFPGRFSGRQFSNSRSEMNVSTLELGDSALYLCASSLGSGVDTQYFGPGTRLTVL.